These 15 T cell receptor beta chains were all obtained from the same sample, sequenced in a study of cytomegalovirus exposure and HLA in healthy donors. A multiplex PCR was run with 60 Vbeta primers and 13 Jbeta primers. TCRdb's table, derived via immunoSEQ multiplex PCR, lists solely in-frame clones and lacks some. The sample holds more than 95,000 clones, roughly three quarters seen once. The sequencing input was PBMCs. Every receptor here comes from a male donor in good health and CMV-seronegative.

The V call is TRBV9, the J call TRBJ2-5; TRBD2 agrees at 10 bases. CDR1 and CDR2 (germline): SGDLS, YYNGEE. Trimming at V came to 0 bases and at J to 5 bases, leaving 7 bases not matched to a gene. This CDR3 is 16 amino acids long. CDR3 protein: CASSVGNLAGDETQYF. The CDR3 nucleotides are TGTGCCAGCAGCGTAGGGAATCTAGCGGGAGACGAGACCCAGTACTTC. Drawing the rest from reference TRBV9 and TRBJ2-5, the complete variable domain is DSGVTQTPKHLITATGQRVTLRCSPRSGDLSVYWYQQSLDQGLQFLIQYYNGEERAKGNILERFSAQQFPDLHSELNLSSLELGDSALYFCASSVGNLAGDETQYFGPGTRLLVL.

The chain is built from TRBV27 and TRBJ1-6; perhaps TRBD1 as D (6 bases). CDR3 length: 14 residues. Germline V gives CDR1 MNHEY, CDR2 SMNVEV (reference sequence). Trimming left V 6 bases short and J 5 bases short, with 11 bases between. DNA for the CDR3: TGTGCCAGCAGAAGGGACACAAATAATTCACCCCTCCACTTT. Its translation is CASRRDTNNSPLHF.

The CDR3 is CAWSPGGYEQYF. DNA of the CDR3: TGTGCCTGGAGTCCCGGCGGCTACGAGCAGTACTTC. The chain employs TRBV30 and TRBJ2-7; no clear D. Trimming stripped 2 bases from V and 3 bases from J, with 8 bases between. Looked up from germline, CDR1 is GTSNPN and CDR2 is SVGIG (reference sequence). The CDR3 length is 12 residues.

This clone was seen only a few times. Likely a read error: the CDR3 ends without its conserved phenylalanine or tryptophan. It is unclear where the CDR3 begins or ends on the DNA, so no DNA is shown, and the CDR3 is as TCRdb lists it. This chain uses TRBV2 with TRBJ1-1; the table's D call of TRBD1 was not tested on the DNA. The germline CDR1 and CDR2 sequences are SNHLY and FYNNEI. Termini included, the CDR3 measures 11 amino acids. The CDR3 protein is CASRMGARDRY.

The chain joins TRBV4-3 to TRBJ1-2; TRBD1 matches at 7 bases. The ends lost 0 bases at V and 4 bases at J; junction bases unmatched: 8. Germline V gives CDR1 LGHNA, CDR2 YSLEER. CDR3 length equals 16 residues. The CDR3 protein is CASSQDAAGQSYGYTF. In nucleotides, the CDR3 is TGCGCCAGCAGCCAAGATGCTGCGGGACAGAGCTATGGCTACACCTTC.

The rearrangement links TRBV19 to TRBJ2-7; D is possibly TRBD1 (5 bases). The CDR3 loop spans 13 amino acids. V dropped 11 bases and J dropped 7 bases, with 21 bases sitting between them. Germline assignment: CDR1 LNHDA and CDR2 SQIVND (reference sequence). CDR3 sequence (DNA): TGTGCCTCCGCCGCAGGGTCCCATCGGGAGCAGTACTTC. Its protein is CASAAGSHREQYF. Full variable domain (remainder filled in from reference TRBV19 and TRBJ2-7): DGGITQSPKYLFRKEGQNVTLSCEQNLNHDAMYWYRQDPGQGLRLIYYSQIVNDFQKGDIAEGYSVSREKKESFPLTVTSAQKNPTAFYLCASAAGSHREQYFGPGTRLTVT.

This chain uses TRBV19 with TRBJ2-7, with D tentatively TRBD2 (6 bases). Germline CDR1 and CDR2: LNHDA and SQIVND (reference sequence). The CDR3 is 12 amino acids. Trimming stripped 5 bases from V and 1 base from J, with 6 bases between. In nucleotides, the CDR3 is TGTGCCAGTAGTGCGGGATCCTACGAGCAGTACTTC. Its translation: CASSAGSYEQYF.

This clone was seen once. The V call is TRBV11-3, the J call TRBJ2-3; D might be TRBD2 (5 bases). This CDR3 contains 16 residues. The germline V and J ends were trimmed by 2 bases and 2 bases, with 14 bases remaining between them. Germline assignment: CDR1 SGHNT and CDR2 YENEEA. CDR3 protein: CASSLQGGGHTDTQYF. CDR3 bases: TGTGCCAGCAGCTTACAAGGAGGCGGGCACACAGATACGCAGTATTTT.

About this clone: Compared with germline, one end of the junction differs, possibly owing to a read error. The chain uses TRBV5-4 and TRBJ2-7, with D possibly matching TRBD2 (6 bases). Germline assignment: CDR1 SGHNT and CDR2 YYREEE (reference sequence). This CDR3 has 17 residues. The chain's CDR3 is CASSQYPGASATYEQYF. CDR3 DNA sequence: TGCGCCAGCAGCCAATACCCTGGGGCTAGCGCAACCTACGAGCAGTACTTC.

The CDR3 protein is CASSVAGREADEQFF. The CDR3, as DNA: TGTGCCAGCAGCGTAGCGGGGCGGGAGGCGGATGAGCAGTTCTTC. The J gene is TRBJ2-1, the V gene TRBV9, with 8 bases identical to TRBD2. Germline V gives CDR1 SGDLS, CDR2 YYNGEE. The CDR3 covers 15 residues. With V trimmed by 0 bases and J by 8 bases, 7 bases remained unmatched.

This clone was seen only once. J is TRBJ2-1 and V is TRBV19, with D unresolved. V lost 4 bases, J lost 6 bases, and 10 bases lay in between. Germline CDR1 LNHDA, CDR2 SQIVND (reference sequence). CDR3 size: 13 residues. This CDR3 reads CASSTRTINEQFF. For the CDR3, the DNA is TGTGCCAGTAGTACCAGAACGATCAATGAGCAGTTCTTC.

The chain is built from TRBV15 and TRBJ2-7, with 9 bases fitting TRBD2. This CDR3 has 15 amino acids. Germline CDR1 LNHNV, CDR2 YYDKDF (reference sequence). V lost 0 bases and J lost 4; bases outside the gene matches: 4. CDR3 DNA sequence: TGTGCCACCAGCAGAGATTTGACTAGCGGTTACGAGCAGTACTTC. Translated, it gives CATSRDLTSGYEQYF.

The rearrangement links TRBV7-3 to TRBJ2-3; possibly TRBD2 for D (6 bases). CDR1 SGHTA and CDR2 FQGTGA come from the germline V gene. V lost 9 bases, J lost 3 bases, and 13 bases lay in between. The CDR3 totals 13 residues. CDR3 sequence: CASSDGGTDTQYF. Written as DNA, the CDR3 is TGTGCCAGTTCGGACGGGGGAACAGATACGCAGTATTTT.

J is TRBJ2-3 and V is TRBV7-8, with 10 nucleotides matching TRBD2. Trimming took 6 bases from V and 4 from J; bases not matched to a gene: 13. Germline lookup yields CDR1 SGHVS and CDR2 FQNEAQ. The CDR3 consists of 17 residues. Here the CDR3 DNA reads TGTGCCAGCAGTCAACCGACGGGACTAGCGTTTCCAGATACGCAGTATTTT. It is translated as CASSQPTGLAFPDTQYF. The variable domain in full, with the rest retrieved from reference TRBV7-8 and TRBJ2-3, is GAGVSQSPRYKVAKRGQDVALRCDPISGHVSLFWYQQALGQGPEFLTYFQNEAQLDKSGLPSDRFFAERPEGSVSTLKIQRTQQEDSAVYLCASSQPTGLAFPDTQYFGPGTRLTVL.

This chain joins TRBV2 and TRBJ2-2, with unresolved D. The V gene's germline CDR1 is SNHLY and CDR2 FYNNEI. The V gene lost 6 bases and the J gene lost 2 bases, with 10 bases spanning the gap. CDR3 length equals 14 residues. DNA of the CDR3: TGTGCCAGCAGCCAAGAGAGAAACACCGGGGAGCTGTTTTTT. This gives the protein CASSQERNTGELFF.